This T cell receptor (beta chain) was found in a study of T-cell memory formation after mild COVID-19. This clonotype was counted once. An end of the junction does not agree with germline; a read error may underlie this. The germline gives CDR1 KGHDR, CDR2 SFDVKD. CDR3 length equals 16 residues. With constant-segment primers, 5'RACE yielded cDNA libraries of TCR alpha and TCR beta that carried sample barcodes and UMIs. TCRdb recomputed calls from the 5' RACE reads with MiXCR, one row per CDR3 protein. The table lists about 350,000 distinct CDR3 sequences, about 13% of them singletons. This receptor was obtained from a man aged 18 to 35 who had mild COVID-19 (a few samples of this study predate the infection). Cell type and time point are not known. The V call is TRBV24-1, the J call TRBJ2-3; 7 bases are a match to TRBD1. Sequencing was done on a sample of PBMCs or a T cell subset sorted from them (not recorded which). In DNA form, the CDR3 reads TGTGCCACCAGTGAATCAGGGACAGCCGACACAAATACGCAGTATTTT. Its translation is CATSESGTADTNTQYF.